The clone carrying this T cell receptor beta chain was counted only a few times. Antigen unknown. Researchers attached unique molecular identifiers to individual cDNA molecules. TCRdb recomputed calls from the 5' RACE reads with MiXCR, one row per CDR3 protein. Counted here are around 57,000 distinct CDR3 sequences, 11% occurring once; the ten biggest clones make up roughly a tenth. The data were obtained in a study of early T cells in non-severe SARS-CoV-2 infection. Study overall: From unsorted whole blood, bulk RNA was sequenced, and the chains remained unpaired.

Study-wide results and limits: Anti-spike CD8 responses were favored by VDJdb matching, which missed private and CD4 specificities.

The germline V gene has CDR1 SGHAT and CDR2 FQNNGV. This CDR3 spans 16 amino acids. V shed 7 bases and J 3 bases; nucleotides not matched to a gene: 9. Material: whole blood. V and J are TRBV11-2 and TRBJ2-1; 10 nucleotides align to TRBD2. The origin of this receptor is an adult who was a healthcare worker with PCR-confirmed SARS-CoV-2 infection or an uninfected control (not recorded which). The DNA of the CDR3 is TGTGCCAGCACCTATATTTTAGCGGGGGGCTACAATGAGCAGTTCTTC. This gives the protein CASTYILAGGYNEQFF. Based on the CDR3 plus reference TRBV11-2 and TRBJ2-1, the full variable domain is EAGVAQSPRYKIIEKRQSVAFWCNPISGHATLYWYQQILGQGPKLLIQFQNNGVVDDSQLPKDRFSAERLKGVDSTLKIQPAKLEDSAVYLCASTYILAGGYNEQFFGPGTRLTVL.